Included here is one T cell receptor beta chain sequence, with context. Its antigen remains unknown. Libraries were prepared by immunoSEQ multiplex PCR; TCRdb keeps only in-frame clonotypes and omits some of them. This table has 99,000 or so clones, roughly nine tenths appearing once. These data come from a study of T cell responses to AZD1222 COVID-19 vaccine. Study results and limitations: Repertoire sampling was restricted to post-peak T cell response timepoints.

CDR1 and CDR2 from the germline V gene are SGHRS and YFSETQ. Germline trimming cut 2 bases from V and 1 base from J; bases unmatched to any gene: 4. The CDR3 runs 15 residues. The source material was peripheral blood, sampled 28 days after the second AZD1222 dose. This receptor was identified in an adult who received the AZD1222 COVID-19 vaccine. V gene TRBV5-1 combines with J gene TRBJ2-3; 7 nucleotides line up with TRBD1. CDR3 DNA sequence: TGCGCCAGCAGCTTTCGACAGGGTGGCACAGATACGCAGTATTTT. Its translation is CASSFRQGGTDTQYF.